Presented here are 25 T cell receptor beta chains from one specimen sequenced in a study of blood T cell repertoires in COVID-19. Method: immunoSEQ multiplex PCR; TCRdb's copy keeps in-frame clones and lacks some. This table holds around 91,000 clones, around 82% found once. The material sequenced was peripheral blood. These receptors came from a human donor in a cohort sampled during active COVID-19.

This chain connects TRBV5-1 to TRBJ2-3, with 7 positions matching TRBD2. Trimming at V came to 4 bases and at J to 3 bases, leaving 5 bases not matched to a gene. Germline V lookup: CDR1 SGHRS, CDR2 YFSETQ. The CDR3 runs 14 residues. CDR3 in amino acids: CASSGGEWTDTQYF. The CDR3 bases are TGCGCCAGCAGCGGGGGGGAATGGACAGATACGCAGTATTTT.

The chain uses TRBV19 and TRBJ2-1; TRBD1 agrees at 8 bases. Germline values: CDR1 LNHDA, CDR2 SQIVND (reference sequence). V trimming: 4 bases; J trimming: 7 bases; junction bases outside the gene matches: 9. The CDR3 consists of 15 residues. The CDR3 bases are TGTGCCAGTAGTACACGACAGGGGTCCTTGAATGAGCAGTTCTTC. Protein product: CASSTRQGSLNEQFF.

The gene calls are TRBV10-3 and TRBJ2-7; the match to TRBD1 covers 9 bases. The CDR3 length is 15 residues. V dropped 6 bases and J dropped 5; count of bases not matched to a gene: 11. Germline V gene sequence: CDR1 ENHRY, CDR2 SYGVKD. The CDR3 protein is CAISRPGTGWNEQYF. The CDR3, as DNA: TGTGCCATCAGCAGGCCCGGGACAGGGTGGAACGAGCAGTACTTC.

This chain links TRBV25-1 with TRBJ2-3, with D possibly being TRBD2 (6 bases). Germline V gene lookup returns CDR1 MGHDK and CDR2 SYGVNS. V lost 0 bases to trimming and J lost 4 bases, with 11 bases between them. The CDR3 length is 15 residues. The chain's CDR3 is CASSEYGGSADTQYF. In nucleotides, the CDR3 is TGTGCCAGCAGTGAATATGGGGGGAGCGCAGATACGCAGTATTTT.

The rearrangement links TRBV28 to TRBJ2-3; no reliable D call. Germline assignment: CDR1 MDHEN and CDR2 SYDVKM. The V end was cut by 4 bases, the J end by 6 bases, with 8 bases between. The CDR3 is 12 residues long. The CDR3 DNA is TGTGCCAGCAGTTCCCCTGCGGATACGCAGTATTTT. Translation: CASSSPADTQYF.

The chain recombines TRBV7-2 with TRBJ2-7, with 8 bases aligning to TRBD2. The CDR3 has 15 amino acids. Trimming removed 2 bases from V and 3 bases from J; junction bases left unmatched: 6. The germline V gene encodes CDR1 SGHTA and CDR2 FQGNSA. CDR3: CASSLREGGDYEQYF. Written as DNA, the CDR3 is TGTGCCAGCAGCTTACGGGAGGGGGGGGACTACGAGCAGTACTTC. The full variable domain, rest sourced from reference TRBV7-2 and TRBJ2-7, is GAGVSQSPSNKVTEKGKDVELRCDPISGHTALYWYRQSLGQGLEFLIYFQGNSAPDKSGLPSDRFSAERTGGSVSTLTIQRTQQEDSAVYLCASSLREGGDYEQYFGPGTRLTVT.

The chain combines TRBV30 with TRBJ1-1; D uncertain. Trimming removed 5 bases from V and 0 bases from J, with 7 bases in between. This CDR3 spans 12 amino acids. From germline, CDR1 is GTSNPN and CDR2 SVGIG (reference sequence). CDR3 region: CAWARLNTEAFF. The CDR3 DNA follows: TGTGCCTGGGCTAGATTGAACACTGAAGCTTTCTTT.

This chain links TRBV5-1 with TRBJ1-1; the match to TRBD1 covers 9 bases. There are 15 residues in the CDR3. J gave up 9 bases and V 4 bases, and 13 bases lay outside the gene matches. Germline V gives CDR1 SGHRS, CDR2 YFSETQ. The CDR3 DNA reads TGCGCCAGCAGCCAAGGACAGGGGCCGCTTTCTAAAGCTTTCTTT. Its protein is CASSQGQGPLSKAFF.

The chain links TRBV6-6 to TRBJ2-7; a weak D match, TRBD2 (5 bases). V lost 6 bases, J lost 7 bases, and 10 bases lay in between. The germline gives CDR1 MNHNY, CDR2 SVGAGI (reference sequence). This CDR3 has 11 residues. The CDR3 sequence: CASSHEGEQYF. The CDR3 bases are TGTGCCAGCAGCCACGAGGGAGAGCAGTACTTC.

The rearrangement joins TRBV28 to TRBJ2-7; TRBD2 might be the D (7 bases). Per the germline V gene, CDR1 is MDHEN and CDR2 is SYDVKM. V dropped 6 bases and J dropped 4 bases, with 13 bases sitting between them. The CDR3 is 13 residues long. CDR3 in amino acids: CASRGGGLYEQYF. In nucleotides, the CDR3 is TGTGCCAGCAGGGGCGGGGGCCTTTACGAGCAGTACTTC. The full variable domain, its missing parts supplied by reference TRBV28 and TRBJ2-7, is DVKVTQSSRYLVKRTGEKVFLECVQDMDHENMFWYRQDPGLGLRLIYFSYDVKMKEKGDIPEGYSVSREKKERFSLILESASTNQTSMYLCASRGGGLYEQYFGPGTRLTVT.

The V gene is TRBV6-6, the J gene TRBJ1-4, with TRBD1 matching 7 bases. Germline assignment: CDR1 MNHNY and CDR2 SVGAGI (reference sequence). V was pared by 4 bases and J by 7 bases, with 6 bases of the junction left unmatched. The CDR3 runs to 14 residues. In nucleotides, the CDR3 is TGTGCCAGCAGTTTCCGGCAGGGGGGTGAAAAACTGTTTTTT. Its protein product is CASSFRQGGEKLFF.

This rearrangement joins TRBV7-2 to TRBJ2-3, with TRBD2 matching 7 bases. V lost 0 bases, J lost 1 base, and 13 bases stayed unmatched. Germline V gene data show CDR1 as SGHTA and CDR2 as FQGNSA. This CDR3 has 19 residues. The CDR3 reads CASSLARRLVTSGTDTQYF. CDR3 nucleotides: TGTGCCAGCAGCTTAGCGCGTCGGTTAGTCACTAGCGGCACAGATACGCAGTATTTT.

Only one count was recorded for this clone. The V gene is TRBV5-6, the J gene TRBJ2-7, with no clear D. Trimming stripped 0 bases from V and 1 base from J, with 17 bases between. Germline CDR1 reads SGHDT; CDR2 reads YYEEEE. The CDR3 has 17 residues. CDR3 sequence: CASSLALGFRSSYEQYF. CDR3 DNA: TGTGCCAGCAGCTTGGCCCTCGGGTTCCGAAGTTCCTACGAGCAGTACTTC.

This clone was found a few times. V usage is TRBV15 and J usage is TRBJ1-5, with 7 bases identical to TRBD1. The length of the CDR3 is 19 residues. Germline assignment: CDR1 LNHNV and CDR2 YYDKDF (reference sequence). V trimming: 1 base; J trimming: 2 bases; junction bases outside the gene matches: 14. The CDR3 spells CATSRVAGRGTWGNQPQHF. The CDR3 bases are TGTGCCACCAGCAGAGTAGCCGGCAGGGGGACTTGGGGCAATCAGCCCCAGCATTTT.

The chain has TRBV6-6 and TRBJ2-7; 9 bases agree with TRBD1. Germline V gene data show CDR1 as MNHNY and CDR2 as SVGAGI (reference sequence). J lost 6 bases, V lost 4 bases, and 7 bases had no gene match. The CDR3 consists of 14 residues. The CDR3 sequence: CASSFRDREREQYF. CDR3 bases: TGTGCCAGCAGTTTCCGGGACAGGGAGCGCGAGCAGTACTTC.

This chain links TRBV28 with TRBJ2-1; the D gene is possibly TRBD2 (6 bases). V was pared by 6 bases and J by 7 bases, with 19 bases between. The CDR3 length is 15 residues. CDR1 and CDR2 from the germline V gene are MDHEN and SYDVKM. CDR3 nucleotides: TGTGCCAGCAGCTTACACGGAGGGGAGGTGAATGAGCAGTTCTTC. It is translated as CASSLHGGEVNEQFF.

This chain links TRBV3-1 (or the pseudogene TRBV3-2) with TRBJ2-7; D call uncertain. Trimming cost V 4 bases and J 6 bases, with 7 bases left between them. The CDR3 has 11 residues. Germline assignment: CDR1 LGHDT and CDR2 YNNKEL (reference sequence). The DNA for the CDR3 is TGTGCCAGCAGCCTCCTTAGCGAGCAGTACTTC. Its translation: CASSLLSEQYF.

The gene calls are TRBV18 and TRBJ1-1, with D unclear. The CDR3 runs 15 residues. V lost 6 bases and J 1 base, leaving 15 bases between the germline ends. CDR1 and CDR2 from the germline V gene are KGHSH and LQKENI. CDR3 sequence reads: CASSPFGTENTEAFF. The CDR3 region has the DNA TGTGCCAGCTCTCCATTCGGCACAGAGAACACTGAAGCTTTCTTT.

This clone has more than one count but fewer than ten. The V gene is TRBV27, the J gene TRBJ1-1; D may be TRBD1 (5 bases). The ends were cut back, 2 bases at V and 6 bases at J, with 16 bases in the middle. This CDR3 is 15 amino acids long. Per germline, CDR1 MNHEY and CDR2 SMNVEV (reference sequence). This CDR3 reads CASSLVTVWGAEAFF. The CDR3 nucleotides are TGTGCCAGCAGTTTAGTAACGGTGTGGGGGGCTGAAGCTTTCTTT.

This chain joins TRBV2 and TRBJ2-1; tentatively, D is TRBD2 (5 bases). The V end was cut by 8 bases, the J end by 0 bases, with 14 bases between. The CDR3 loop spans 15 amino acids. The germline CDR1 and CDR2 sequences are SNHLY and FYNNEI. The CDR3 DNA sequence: TGTGCCAGCGGAGCGGACCGGAGCTCCTACAATGAGCAGTTCTTC. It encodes CASGADRSSYNEQFF.

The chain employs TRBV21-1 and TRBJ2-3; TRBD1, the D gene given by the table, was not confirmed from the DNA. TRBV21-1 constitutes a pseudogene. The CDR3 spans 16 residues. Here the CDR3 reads CASSSRTGALTDTQYF. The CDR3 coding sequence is TGTGCCAGCAGCTCGCGGACAGGGGCGCTTACAGATACGCAGTATTTT.

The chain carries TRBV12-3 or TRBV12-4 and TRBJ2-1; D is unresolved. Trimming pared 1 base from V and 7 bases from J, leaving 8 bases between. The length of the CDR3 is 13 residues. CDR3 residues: CASSLDPRNEQFF. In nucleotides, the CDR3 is TGTGCCAGCAGTTTAGATCCGCGTAATGAGCAGTTCTTC.

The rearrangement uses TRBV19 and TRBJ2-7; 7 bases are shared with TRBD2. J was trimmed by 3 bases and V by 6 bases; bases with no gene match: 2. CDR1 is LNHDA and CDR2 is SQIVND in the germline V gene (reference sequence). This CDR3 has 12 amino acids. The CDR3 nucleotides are TGTGCCAGTAGCGGGAGGTACTACGAGCAGTACTTC. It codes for CASSGRYYEQYF.

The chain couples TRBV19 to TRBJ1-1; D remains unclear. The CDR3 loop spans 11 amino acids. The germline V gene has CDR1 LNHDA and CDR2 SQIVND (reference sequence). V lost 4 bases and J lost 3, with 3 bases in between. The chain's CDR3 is CASSTYTEAFF. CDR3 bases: TGTGCCAGTAGTACCTACACTGAAGCTTTCTTT.

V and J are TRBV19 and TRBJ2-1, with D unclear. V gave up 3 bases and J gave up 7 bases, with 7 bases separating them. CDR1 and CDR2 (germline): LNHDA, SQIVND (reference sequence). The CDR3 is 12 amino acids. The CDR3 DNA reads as TGTGCCAGTAGTATCCGAGCGAATGAGCAGTTCTTC. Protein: CASSIRANEQFF.